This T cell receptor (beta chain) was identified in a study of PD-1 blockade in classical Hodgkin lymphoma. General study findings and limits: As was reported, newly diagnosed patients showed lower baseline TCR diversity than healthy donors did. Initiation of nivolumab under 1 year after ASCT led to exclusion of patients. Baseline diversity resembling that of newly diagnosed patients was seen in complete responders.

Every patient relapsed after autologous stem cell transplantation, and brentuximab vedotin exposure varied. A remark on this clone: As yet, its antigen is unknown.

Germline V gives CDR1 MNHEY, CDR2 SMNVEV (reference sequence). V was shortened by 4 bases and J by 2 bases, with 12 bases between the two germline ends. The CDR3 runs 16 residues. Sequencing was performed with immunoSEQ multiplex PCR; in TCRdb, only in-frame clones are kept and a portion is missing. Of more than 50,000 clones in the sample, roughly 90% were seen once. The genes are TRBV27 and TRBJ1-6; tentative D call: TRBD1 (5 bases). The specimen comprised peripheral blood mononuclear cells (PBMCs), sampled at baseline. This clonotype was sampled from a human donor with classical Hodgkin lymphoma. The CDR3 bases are TGTGCCAGCAGTTCCCCCGGGGCAGCCTATAATTCACCCCTCCACTTT. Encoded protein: CASSSPGAAYNSPLHF.